One and the same sample provided the 22 T cell receptor beta chains below, sequenced in a study of blood T cell repertoires in COVID-19. TCRdb's copy holds only in-frame clones and misses some; the assay was immunoSEQ multiplex PCR. The sample lists about 200,000 clones; about 88% were seen once. The sample comprised peripheral blood. These receptors all come from a man between 45 and 60 years old with COVID-19, enrolled during active disease.

This chain connects TRBV7-9 to TRBJ1-5, with D maybe TRBD1 (5 bases). Germline values: CDR1 SEHNR, CDR2 FQNEAQ (reference sequence). V lost 1 base, J lost 2 bases, and 12 bases lay in between. CDR3 length equals 16 residues. The CDR3 reads CASSLVGGRGNQPQHF. CDR3 sequence (DNA): TGTGCCAGCAGCTTAGTGGGGGGGAGAGGCAATCAGCCCCAGCATTTT. Supplemented by reference TRBV7-9 and TRBJ1-5, the full variable domain reads DTGVSQNPRHKITKRGQNVTFRCDPISEHNRLYWYRQTLGQGPEFLTYFQNEAQLEKSRLLSDRFSAERPKGSFSTLEIQRTEQGDSAMYLCASSLVGGRGNQPQHFGDGTRLSIL.

J is TRBJ1-4 and V is TRBV28; TRBD1 matches 7 bases. J was trimmed by 8 bases and V by 7 bases; bases with no gene match: 22. Germline-derived CDR1 and CDR2 are MDHEN and SYDVKM. The CDR3 is 18 amino acids. CDR3 protein: CASIPFWTVGTDEEKLFF. The DNA for the CDR3 is TGTGCCAGCATACCATTTTGGACAGTAGGGACAGACGAAGAAAAACTGTTTTTT.

The chain links TRBV10-3 to TRBJ2-3; no reliable D call. Looked up from germline, CDR1 is ENHRY and CDR2 is SYGVKD. The germline V and J ends were trimmed by 10 bases and 0 bases, with 11 bases remaining between them. CDR3 length: 13 amino acids. The CDR3 sequence: CATIDSSTDTQYF. The CDR3 DNA sequence: TGTGCCACTATAGATTCTAGCACAGATACGCAGTATTTT.

The gene calls are TRBV6-6 and TRBJ2-5; 10 bases match TRBD2. The germline CDR1 and CDR2 sequences are MNHNY and SVGAGI (reference sequence). Unmatched junction bases numbered 7, after V lost 5 bases and J lost 1 base. The CDR3 length is 16 residues. This CDR3 reads CASSRGASGGQETQYF. CDR3 DNA sequence: TGTGCCAGCAGTCGAGGGGCTAGCGGGGGCCAAGAGACCCAGTACTTC.

The rearrangement joins TRBV15 to TRBJ1-2; D possibly corresponds to TRBD1 (6 bases). V lost 1 base and J 2 bases, leaving 14 bases between the germline ends. In germline, CDR1 is LNHNV, CDR2 YYDKDF (reference sequence). The CDR3 spans 16 residues. CDR3 sequence (DNA): TGTGCCACCAGCAGAGGACAGGAGCACCTAAACTATGGCTACACCTTC. Translated, it gives CATSRGQEHLNYGYTF. Full variable domain (outside the CDR3, taken from reference TRBV15 and TRBJ1-2): DAMVIQNPRYQVTQFGKPVTLSCSQTLNHNVMYWYQQKSSQAPKLLFHYYDKDFNNEADTPDNFQSRRPNTSFCFLDIRSPGLGDTAMYLCATSRGQEHLNYGYTFGSGTRLTVV.

The chain is built from TRBV6-2 or TRBV6-3 and TRBJ2-7; TRBD2 matches 14 bases. J lost 4 bases, V lost 2 bases, and 1 base had no gene match. Germline CDR1 MNHEY, CDR2 SVGEGT. This CDR3 has 15 amino acids. The DNA for the CDR3 is TGTGCCAGCAGTTACGGACTAGCGGGGGGATACGAGCAGTACTTC. Protein product: CASSYGLAGGYEQYF.

The chain uses TRBV7-9 and TRBJ1-6; D unresolved. The germline gives CDR1 SEHNR, CDR2 FQNEAQ (reference sequence). The ends were cut back, 5 bases at V and 6 bases at J, with 8 bases in the middle. CDR3 size: 13 residues. In DNA form, the CDR3 reads TGTGCCAGCAGCGGGAGTGGTAATTCACCCCTCCACTTT. It codes for CASSGSGNSPLHF.

This clone was recorded only once. The chain joins TRBV5-1 to TRBJ1-2, with 9 bases matching TRBD1. This CDR3 has 15 residues. CDR1 and CDR2 (germline): SGHRS, YFSETQ. V shed 0 bases and J 4 bases; nucleotides not matched to a gene: 4. The CDR3 nucleotides are TGCGCCAGCAGCTTGGCTGGGACAGGGACCTATGGCTACACCTTC. It translates to CASSLAGTGTYGYTF.

CDR3 sequence reads: CASSLRRGGLYF. The CDR3 bases are TGTGCCAGCAGTCTCCGGCGGGGGGGCCTGTATTTT. The rearrangement joins TRBV27 to TRBJ2-3; 9 bases line up with TRBD2. The V segment lost 5 bases and the J segment 14 bases; nucleotides outside the gene matches: 8. The germline V gene has CDR1 MNHEY and CDR2 SMNVEV (reference sequence). The CDR3 is made up of 12 amino acids.

The V call is TRBV28, the J call TRBJ1-3, with D perhaps matching TRBD1 (6 bases). The ends were cut back, 6 bases at V and 2 bases at J, with 14 bases in the middle. The CDR3 loop spans 15 amino acids. Per the germline V gene, CDR1 is MDHEN and CDR2 is SYDVKM. The CDR3 bases are TGTGCCAGCAGAACCCCACAGGGAGCTGGAAACACCATATATTTT. As protein: CASRTPQGAGNTIYF.

The gene calls are TRBV11-2 and TRBJ1-1, with D perhaps matching TRBD1 (5 bases). Germline V gene data show CDR1 as SGHAT and CDR2 as FQNNGV. V lost 3 bases, J lost 5 bases, and 13 bases lay in between. The CDR3 is 14 amino acids. CDR3 protein: CASSFAGRDTEAFF. The CDR3 coding sequence is TGTGCCAGCAGCTTTGCAGGGAGGGATACTGAAGCTTTCTTT.

The chain combines TRBV25-1 with TRBJ1-2; 10 bases agree with TRBD1. With 4 bases clipped from V and 3 bases from J, the junction kept 8 bases outside the gene matches. This CDR3 spans 16 amino acids. CDR1 MGHDK and CDR2 SYGVNS come from the germline V gene. The CDR3 loop is CASSALRDRGDYGYTF. The DNA of the CDR3 is TGTGCCAGCAGTGCCCTCCGGGACAGGGGCGACTATGGCTACACCTTC.

This clone showed up just a few times. The chain has TRBV9 and TRBJ2-3; TRBD2 matches 7 bases. The CDR3 is 15 residues long. In germline, CDR1 is SGDLS, CDR2 YYNGEE. V dropped 0 bases and J dropped 1; count of bases not matched to a gene: 2. This chain's CDR3 is CASSVGGRGTDTQYF. CDR3 coding DNA: TGTGCCAGCAGCGTAGGGGGGAGGGGCACAGATACGCAGTATTTT.

This clone has just a few counts. The chain combines TRBV7-2 with TRBJ2-7; a weak D match, TRBD2 (5 bases). Germline V CDR1 and CDR2: SGHTA, FQGNSA. The CDR3 totals 14 residues. The germline V and J ends were trimmed by 1 base and 7 bases, with 14 bases remaining between them. The CDR3 reads CASSLDQVRGEQYF. CDR3 DNA: TGTGCCAGCAGCTTAGACCAAGTCCGGGGAGAGCAGTACTTC.

The chain has TRBV9 and TRBJ2-1; D not certain. Germline V CDR1 and CDR2: SGDLS, YYNGEE. With 1 base removed from V and 3 bases from J, the gap between germline ends came to 11 bases. The CDR3 length is 15 residues. The DNA for the CDR3 is TGTGCCAGCAGCGTATCTGACACAAGCTACAATGAGCAGTTCTTC. It yields the protein CASSVSDTSYNEQFF.

The chain links TRBV5-6 to TRBJ1-1; 9 bases match TRBD1. Germline assignment: CDR1 SGHDT and CDR2 YYEEEE. The CDR3 contains 16 residues. Losses at the gene ends were 5 bases for V and 5 bases for J; bases not matched to a gene: 13. Written as DNA, the CDR3 is TGTGCCAGCAGTATCTTGGGACAGGGTGAATGGACTGAAGCTTTCTTT. It encodes CASSILGQGEWTEAFF.

This chain links TRBV29-1 with TRBJ2-1; TRBD2 matches 10 bases. Trimming removed 8 bases from V and 8 bases from J; junction bases left unmatched: 12. Germline V gives CDR1 SQVTM, CDR2 ANQGSEA. This CDR3 has 14 amino acids. CDR3 residues: CSTEGLAFFDEQFF. The CDR3 region has the DNA TGCAGCACGGAGGGACTAGCGTTTTTCGATGAGCAGTTCTTC.

This sequence joins TRBV11-2 and TRBJ1-4, with a possible D match to TRBD1 (6 bases). CDR1 and CDR2 (germline): SGHAT, FQNNGV. The CDR3 covers 16 residues. Trimming took 1 base from V and 0 from J, leaving 9 bases between them. The chain's CDR3 is CASSLGTGSTNEKLFF. The CDR3 nucleotides are TGTGCCAGCAGCTTAGGCACAGGGTCAACTAATGAAAAACTGTTTTTT.

The chain recombines TRBV19 with TRBJ2-7; 8 bases map to TRBD2. After removal of 3 bases from V and 3 bases from J, the junction contained 4 bases not matched to a gene. CDR3 length: 14 residues. Germline assignment: CDR1 LNHDA and CDR2 SQIVND (reference sequence). The chain's CDR3 is CASSMGLAGYEQYF. The CDR3 DNA follows: TGTGCCAGTAGTATGGGTCTAGCGGGCTACGAGCAGTACTTC. The variable domain in full, with the rest retrieved from reference TRBV19 and TRBJ2-7, is DGGITQSPKYLFRKEGQNVTLSCEQNLNHDAMYWYRQDPGQGLRLIYYSQIVNDFQKGDIAEGYSVSREKKESFPLTVTSAQKNPTAFYLCASSMGLAGYEQYFGPGTRLTVT.

Regarding this clone: The same CDR3 arises from other DNA sequences in this sample as well. V and J are TRBV7-3 and TRBJ2-2; D not resolved. The germline V gene has CDR1 SGHTA and CDR2 FQGTGA. The germline V and J ends were trimmed by 3 bases and 4 bases, with 6 bases remaining between them. The CDR3 is 13 amino acids. The CDR3 sequence: CASSFGGTGELFF. The DNA of the CDR3 is TGTGCCAGCAGCTTCGGTGGCACCGGGGAGCTGTTTTTT.

The chain links TRBV19 to TRBJ1-2; 7 nucleotides align to TRBD1. The trim removed 7 bases at V and 2 bases at J, leaving 7 bases unmatched. The CDR3 has 14 amino acids. CDR1 and CDR2 from the germline V gene are LNHDA and SQIVND (reference sequence). CDR3 loop: CASTEQGINYGYTF. CDR3 nucleotides: TGTGCCAGTACGGAACAGGGGATAAACTATGGCTACACCTTC. Looking up the rest from reference TRBV19 and TRBJ1-2 gives the full variable domain: DGGITQSPKYLFRKEGQNVTLSCEQNLNHDAMYWYRQDPGQGLRLIYYSQIVNDFQKGDIAEGYSVSREKKESFPLTVTSAQKNPTAFYLCASTEQGINYGYTFGSGTRLTVV.

This chain links TRBV15 with TRBJ1-2; 10 bases agree with TRBD1. Germline CDR1 is LNHNV and CDR2 is YYDKDF (reference sequence). V was pared by 3 bases and J by 1 base, with 8 bases of the junction left unmatched. This CDR3 spans 17 amino acids. The CDR3: CATSSERDRGINYGYTF. CDR3 bases: TGTGCCACCAGCAGTGAACGGGACAGGGGTATTAACTATGGCTACACCTTC.